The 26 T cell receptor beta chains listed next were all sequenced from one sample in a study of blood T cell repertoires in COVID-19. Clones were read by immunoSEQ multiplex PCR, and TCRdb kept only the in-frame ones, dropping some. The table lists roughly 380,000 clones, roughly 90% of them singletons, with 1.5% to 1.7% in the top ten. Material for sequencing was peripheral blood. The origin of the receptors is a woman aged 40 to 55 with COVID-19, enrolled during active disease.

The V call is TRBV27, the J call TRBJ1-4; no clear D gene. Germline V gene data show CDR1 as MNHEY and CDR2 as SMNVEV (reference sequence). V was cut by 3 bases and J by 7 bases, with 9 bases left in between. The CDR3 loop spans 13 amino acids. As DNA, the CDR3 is TGTGCCAGCAGTTTCGGTACCCTTGAAAAACTGTTTTTT. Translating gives CASSFGTLEKLFF.

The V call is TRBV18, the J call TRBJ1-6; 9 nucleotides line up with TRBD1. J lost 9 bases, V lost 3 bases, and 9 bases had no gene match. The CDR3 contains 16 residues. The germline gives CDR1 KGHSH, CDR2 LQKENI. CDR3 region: CASSPAPGQGASPLHF. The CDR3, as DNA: TGTGCCAGCTCACCTGCCCCGGGACAGGGCGCTTCACCCCTCCACTTT.

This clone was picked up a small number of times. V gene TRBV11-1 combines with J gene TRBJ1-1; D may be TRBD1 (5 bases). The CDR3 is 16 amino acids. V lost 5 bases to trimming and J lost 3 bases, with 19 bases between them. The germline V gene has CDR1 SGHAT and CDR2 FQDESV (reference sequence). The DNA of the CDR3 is TGTGCCAGCAGCCAAGGGAAGGGGTGGAGGGACACTGAAGCTTTCTTT. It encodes CASSQGKGWRDTEAFF.

The CDR3 loop reads CASSQDLMRNTEAFF. CDR3 sequence (DNA): TGTGCCAGCAGCCAAGATCTCATGCGGAACACTGAAGCTTTCTTT. The J gene is TRBJ1-1, the V gene TRBV3-1 (or the pseudogene TRBV3-2); D remains ambiguous. V was cut by 0 bases and J by 1 base, with 9 bases left in between. Germline V gives CDR1 LGHDT, CDR2 YNNKEL (reference sequence). This CDR3 is built from 15 residues.

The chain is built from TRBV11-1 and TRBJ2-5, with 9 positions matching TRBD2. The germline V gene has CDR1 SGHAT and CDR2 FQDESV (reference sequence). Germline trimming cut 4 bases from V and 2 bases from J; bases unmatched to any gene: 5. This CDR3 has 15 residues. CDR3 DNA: TGTGCCAGCAGCTCAGGGCTAGCGGGGCAAGAGACCCAGTACTTC. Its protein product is CASSSGLAGQETQYF. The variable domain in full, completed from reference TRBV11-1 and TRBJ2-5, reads EAEVAQSPRYKITEKSQAVAFWCDPISGHATLYWYRQILGQGPELLVQFQDESVVDDSQLPKDRFSAERLKGVDSTLKIQPAELGDSAMYLCASSSGLAGQETQYFGPGTRLLVL.

The CDR3 region has the DNA TGTGCCAGCAGCAAAACCTCAAAGGGGAATGAGCAGTTCTTC. Amino acids: CASSKTSKGNEQFF. The rearrangement joins TRBV27 to TRBJ2-1, with a tentative D call TRBD1 (5 bases). This CDR3 has 14 amino acids. V lost 6 bases to trimming and J lost 7 bases, with 16 bases between them. Germline CDR1 and CDR2: MNHEY and SMNVEV (reference sequence).

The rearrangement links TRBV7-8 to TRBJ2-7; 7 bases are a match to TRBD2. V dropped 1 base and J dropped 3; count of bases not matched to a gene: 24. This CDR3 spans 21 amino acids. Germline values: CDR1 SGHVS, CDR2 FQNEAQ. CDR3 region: CASSLGLFRRERLGGDYEQYF. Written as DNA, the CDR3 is TGTGCCAGCAGCTTAGGGCTCTTTCGGCGGGAGAGGCTTGGGGGGGACTACGAGCAGTACTTC.

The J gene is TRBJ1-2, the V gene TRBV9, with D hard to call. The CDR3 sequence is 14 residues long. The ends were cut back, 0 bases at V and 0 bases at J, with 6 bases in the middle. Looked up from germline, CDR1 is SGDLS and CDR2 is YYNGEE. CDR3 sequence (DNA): TGTGCCAGCAGCGTAGATAGAGCTAACTATGGCTACACCTTC. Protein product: CASSVDRANYGYTF.

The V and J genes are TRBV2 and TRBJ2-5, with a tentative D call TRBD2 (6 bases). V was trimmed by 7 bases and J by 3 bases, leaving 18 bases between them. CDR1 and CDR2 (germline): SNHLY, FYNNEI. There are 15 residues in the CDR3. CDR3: CASTSLGTAEETQYF. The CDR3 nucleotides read TGTGCCAGCACCTCGCTCGGGACTGCGGAAGAGACCCAGTACTTC.

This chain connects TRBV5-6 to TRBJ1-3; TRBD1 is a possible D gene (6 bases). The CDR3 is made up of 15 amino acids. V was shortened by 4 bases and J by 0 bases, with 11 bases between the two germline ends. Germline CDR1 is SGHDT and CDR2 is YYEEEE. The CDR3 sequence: CASSGSRGSGNTIYF. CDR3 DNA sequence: TGTGCCAGCAGCGGATCCAGGGGCTCTGGAAACACCATATATTTT.

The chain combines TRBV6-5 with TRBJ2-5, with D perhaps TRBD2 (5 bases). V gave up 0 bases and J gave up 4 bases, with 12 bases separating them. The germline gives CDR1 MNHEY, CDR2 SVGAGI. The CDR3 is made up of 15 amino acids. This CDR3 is CASSYSVSRGETQYF. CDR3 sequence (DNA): TGTGCCAGCAGTTACTCTGTTTCCCGGGGAGAGACCCAGTACTTC.

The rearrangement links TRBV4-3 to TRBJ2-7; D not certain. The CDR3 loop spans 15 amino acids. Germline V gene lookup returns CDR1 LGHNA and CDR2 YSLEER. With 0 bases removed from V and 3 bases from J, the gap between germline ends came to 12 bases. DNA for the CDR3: TGCGCCAGCAGCCAAGATAAACAGTGGTTCTACGAGCAGTACTTC. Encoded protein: CASSQDKQWFYEQYF.

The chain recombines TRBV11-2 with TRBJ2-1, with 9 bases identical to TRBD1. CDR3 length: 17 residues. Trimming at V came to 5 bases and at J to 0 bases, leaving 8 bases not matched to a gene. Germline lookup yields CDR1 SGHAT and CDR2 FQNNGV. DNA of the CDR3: TGTGCCAGCAGCCGGGGAGGGACAGGGAGCTCCTACAATGAGCAGTTCTTC. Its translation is CASSRGGTGSSYNEQFF. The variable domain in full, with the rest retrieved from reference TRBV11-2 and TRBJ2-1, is EAGVAQSPRYKIIEKRQSVAFWCNPISGHATLYWYQQILGQGPKLLIQFQNNGVVDDSQLPKDRFSAERLKGVDSTLKIQPAKLEDSAVYLCASSRGGTGSSYNEQFFGPGTRLTVL.

In DNA form, the CDR3 reads TGTGCCAGCAGTTCCCTTTCCACAGGACAGGGGAACACTGAAGCTTTCTTT. Its protein is CASSSLSTGQGNTEAFF. V usage is TRBV28 and J usage is TRBJ1-1; TRBD1 aligns across 8 bases. The CDR3 sequence is 17 residues long. Trimming removed 4 bases from V and 1 base from J; junction bases left unmatched: 11. CDR1 and CDR2 from the germline V gene are MDHEN and SYDVKM.

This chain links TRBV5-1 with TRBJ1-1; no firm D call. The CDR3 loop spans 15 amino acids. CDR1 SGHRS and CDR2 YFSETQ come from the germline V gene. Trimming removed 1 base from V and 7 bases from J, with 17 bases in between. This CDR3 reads CASSLRREEFGEAFF. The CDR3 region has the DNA TGCGCCAGCAGCTTGAGGCGGGAGGAGTTTGGTGAAGCTTTCTTT.

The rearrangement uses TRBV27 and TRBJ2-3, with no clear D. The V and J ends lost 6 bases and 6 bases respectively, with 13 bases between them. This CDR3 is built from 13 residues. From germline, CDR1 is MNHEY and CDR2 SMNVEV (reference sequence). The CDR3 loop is CASSVWPDDTQYF. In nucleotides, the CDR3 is TGTGCCAGCAGCGTGTGGCCAGATGATACGCAGTATTTT.

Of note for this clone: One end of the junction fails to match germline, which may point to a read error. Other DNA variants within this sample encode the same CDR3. CDR3 residues: CASSATGYGYTF. CDR3 sequence (DNA): TGCGCCAGCAGCGCCACAGGCTATGGCTACACTTTC. The chain combines TRBV5-1 with TRBJ1-2; D perhaps matches TRBD1 (5 bases). Per the germline V gene, CDR1 is SGHRS and CDR2 is YFSETQ. The CDR3 is made up of 12 amino acids.

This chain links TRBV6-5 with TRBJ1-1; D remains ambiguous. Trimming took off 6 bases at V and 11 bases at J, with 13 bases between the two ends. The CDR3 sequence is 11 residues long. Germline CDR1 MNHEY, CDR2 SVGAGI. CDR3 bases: TGTGCCAGCAGAGCTCTTGTAGTGGCTTTCTTT. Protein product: CASRALVVAFF.

The CDR3 sequence: CASSHIATRATEAFF. The CDR3 DNA reads TGCGCCAGCAGCCATATAGCCACCAGGGCCACTGAAGCTTTCTTT. The chain is built from TRBV4-3 and TRBJ1-1; maybe TRBD1 (5 bases). CDR3 size: 15 residues. CDR1 and CDR2 from the germline V gene are LGHNA and YSLEER. V shed 3 bases and J shed 4 bases, with 15 bases lying between them.

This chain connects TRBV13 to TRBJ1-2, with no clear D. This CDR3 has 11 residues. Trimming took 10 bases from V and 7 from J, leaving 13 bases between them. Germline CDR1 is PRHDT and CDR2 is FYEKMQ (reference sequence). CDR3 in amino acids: CATTTGSGYTF. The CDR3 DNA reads TGTGCCACAACCACCGGGTCTGGCTACACCTTC.

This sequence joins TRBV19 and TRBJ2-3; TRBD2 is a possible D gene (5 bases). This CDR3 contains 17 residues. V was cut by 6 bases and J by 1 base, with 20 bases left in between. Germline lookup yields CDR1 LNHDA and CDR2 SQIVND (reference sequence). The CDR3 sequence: CASSRGSGGVRTDTQYF. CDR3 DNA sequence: TGTGCCAGTAGCCGGGGATCTGGCGGAGTTCGCACAGATACGCAGTATTTT.

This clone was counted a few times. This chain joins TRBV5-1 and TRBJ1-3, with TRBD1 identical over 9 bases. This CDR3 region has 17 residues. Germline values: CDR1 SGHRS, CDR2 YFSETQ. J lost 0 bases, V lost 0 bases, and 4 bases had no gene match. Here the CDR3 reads CASSLGGQGFSGNTIYF. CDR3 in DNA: TGCGCCAGCAGCTTGGGGGGACAGGGATTCTCTGGAAACACCATATATTTT.

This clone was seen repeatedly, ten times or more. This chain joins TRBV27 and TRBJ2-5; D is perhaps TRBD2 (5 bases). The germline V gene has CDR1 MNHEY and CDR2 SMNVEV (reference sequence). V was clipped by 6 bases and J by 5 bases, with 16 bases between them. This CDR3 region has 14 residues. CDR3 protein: CASRDRGGPETQYF. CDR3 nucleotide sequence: TGTGCCAGCAGGGACCGAGGAGGCCCGGAGACCCAGTACTTC.

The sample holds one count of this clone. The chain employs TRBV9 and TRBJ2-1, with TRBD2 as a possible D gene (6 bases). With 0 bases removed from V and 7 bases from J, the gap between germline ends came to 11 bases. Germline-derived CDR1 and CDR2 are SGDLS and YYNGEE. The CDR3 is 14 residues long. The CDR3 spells CASSVAGLPNEQFF. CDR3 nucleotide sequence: TGTGCCAGCAGCGTAGCGGGACTGCCAAATGAGCAGTTCTTC.

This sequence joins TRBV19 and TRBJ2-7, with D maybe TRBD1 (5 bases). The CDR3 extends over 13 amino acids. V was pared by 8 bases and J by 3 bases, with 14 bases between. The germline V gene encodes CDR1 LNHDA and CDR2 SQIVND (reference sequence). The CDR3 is CASRSTDHYEQYF. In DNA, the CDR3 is TGTGCCAGTCGTTCGACAGACCACTACGAGCAGTACTTC.

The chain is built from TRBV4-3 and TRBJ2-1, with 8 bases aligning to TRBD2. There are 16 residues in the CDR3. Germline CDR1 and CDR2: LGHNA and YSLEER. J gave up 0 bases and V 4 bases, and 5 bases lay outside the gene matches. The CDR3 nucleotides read TGCGCCAGCAGCCCGGTAGCGGGATTCTCCTACAATGAGCAGTTCTTC. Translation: CASSPVAGFSYNEQFF.